This TCR beta chain was retrieved from a study of blood T cell repertoires in COVID-19. Study context: Specimens from acute and convalescent COVID-19 originated in the United States, Italy and Spain. Sources were T cells, B-cell-depleted T cells, or PBMCs; the material itself was cDNA or gDNA.

Losses at the gene ends were 2 bases for V and 5 bases for J; bases not matched to a gene: 11. CDR1 MNHEY and CDR2 SMNVEV come from the germline V gene (reference sequence). The CDR3 spans 16 residues. Authors' methods: By means of reference gene primer amplification, nucleated cell counts were estimated. Sequenced by immunoSEQ multiplex PCR; TCRdb stores in-frame clones only, minus some. That table supplies the V and J calls and clone size; D and trimming were determined from the DNA. The repertoire has about 120,000 clones, 60% to 85% of them found once; the top ten carry under 3%. This TCR derives from a man in his 70s with acute or convalescent COVID-19. Sequenced sample: peripheral blood. The chain links TRBV27 to TRBJ1-1; 7 nucleotides match TRBD1. As DNA, the CDR3 is TGTGCCAGCAGTTTACCTAGACAGGGAAGGGGAACTGAAGCTTTCTTT. Amino acids: CASSLPRQGRGTEAFF.